One T cell receptor (beta chain) is described in this entry. Its antigen is as yet unknown. The germline V gene has CDR1 MNHEY and CDR2 SVGEGT. The CDR3 extends over 12 amino acids. Trimming pared 5 bases from V and 2 bases from J, leaving 7 bases between. This sample was taken from a study of T cell responses to AZD1222 COVID-19 vaccine. Notes on the study in general: Two AZD1222 doses significantly raised spike-specific TCR breadth and depth over controls. Donors were mostly white British, more females; clonal diversity possibly underestimated.

Sequencing was performed with immunoSEQ multiplex PCR; in TCRdb, only in-frame clones are kept and a portion is missing. The sample lists roughly 91,000 clones; roughly nine tenths were seen once. The clonotype comes from an adult in good health. The sequenced sample was peripheral blood, obtained on day 0 of AZD1222 vaccination. This chain uses TRBV6-2 or TRBV6-3 with TRBJ2-7; D remains ambiguous. The CDR3 protein is CASSSVPYEQYF. The CDR3 region has the DNA TGTGCCAGCAGTAGTGTGCCCTACGAGCAGTACTTC.